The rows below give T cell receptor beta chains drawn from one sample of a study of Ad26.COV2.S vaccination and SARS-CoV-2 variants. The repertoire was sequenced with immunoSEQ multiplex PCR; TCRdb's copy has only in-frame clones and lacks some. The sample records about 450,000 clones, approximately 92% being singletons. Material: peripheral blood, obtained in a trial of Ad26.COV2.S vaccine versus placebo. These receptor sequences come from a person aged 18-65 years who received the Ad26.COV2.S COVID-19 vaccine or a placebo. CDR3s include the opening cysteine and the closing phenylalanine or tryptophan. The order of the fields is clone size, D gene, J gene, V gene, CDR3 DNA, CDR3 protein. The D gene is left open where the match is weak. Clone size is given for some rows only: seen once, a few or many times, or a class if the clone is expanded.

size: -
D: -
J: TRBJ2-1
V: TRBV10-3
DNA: TGTGCCATCAGTGGACCGGAGCTGGGTAACTACAATGAGCAGTTCTTC
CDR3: CAISGPELGNYNEQFF

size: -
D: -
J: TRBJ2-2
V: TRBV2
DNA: TGTGCCAGCGCGCAAGCAGGGGAGCTGTTTTTT
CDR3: CASAQAGELFF

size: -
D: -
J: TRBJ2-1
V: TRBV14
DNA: TGTGCCAGCAGCCAGAGGCGACCCGACACCTACAATGAGCAGTTCTTC
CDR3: CASSQRRPDTYNEQFF

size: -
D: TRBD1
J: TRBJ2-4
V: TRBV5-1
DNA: TGCGCCAGCAGCTTGACAGGGGAAGACATTCAGTACTTC
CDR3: CASSLTGEDIQYF

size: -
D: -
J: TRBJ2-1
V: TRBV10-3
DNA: TGTGCCATCAAGTTAAACAGCCTCTCCTACAATGAGCAGTTCTTC
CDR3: CAIKLNSLSYNEQFF

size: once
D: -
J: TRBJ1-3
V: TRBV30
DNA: TGTGCCTGGAGGGGGACACACTCCTCTGGAAACACCATATATTTT
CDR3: CAWRGTHSSGNTIYF

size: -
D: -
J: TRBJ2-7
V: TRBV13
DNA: TGTGCCAGCAGCTCTCGAAACGGGGGATTCCCGTACGAGCAGTACTTC
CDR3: CASSSRNGGFPYEQYF

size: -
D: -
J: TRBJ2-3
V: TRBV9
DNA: TGTGCCACCTCCCCGGGGAGTCTTGCCATGGATACGCAGTATTTT
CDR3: CATSPGSLAMDTQYF

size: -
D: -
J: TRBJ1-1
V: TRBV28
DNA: TGTGCCAGCAGGGGGCCGATAGAGGAAGCTTTCTTT
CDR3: CASRGPIEEAFF

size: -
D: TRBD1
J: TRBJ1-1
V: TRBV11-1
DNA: TGTGCCAGCAGCATATTCACAGGGGTACGGACTGAAGCTTTCTTT
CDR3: CASSIFTGVRTEAFF

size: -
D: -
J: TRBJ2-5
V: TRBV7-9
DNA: TGTGCCAGCAGCTTATTAATGTCGGGCCCAGTGATCCAAGAGACCCAGTACTTC
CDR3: CASSLLMSGPVIQETQYF

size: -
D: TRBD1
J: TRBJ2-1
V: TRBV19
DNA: TGTGCCAGTAGTATAATTGGGGCAGGGGGCTACAATGAGCAGTTCTTC
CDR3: CASSIIGAGGYNEQFF

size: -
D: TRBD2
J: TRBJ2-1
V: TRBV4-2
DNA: TGTGCCAGCAGCCAAGACATATGGGGGGGAGACAATGAGCAGTTCTTC
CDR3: CASSQDIWGGDNEQFF

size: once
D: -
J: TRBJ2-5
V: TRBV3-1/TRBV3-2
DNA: TGTGCCAGCAGCCAAGCGGTTATGGAGACCCAGTACTTC
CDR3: CASSQAVMETQYF

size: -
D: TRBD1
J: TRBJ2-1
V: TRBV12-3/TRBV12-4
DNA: TGTGCCAGCAGTTTACAGGACAGGTCCCAGTTCTTC
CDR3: CASSLQDRSQFF

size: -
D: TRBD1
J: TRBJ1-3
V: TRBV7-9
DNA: TGTGCCAGCAGCGCGACAGGGGCAGGAAACACCATATATTTT
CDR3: CASSATGAGNTIYF

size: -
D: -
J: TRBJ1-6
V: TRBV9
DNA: TGTGCCAGCAGCGTAAGGGGGTCGGGACCCTATAATTCACCCCTCCACTTT
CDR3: CASSVRGSGPYNSPLHF

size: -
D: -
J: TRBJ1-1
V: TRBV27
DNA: TGTGCCAGCAGTTTAGCGTTCGGTCTTCCGAGGGACACTGAAGCTTTCTTT
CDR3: CASSLAFGLPRDTEAFF

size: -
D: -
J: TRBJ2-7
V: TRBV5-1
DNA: TGCGCCAGCAGCTTGTATCCAGGGAGCTACGAGCAGTACTTC
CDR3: CASSLYPGSYEQYF

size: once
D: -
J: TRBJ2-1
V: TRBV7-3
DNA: TGTGCCAGCAGCTTCCTAGCGTCGGGTTCCTACAATGAGCAGTTCTTC
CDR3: CASSFLASGSYNEQFF

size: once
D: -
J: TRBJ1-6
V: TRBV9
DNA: TGTGCCAGCAGCATGAGGGGAACAGGAAATTCACCCCTCCACTTT
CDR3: CASSMRGTGNSPLHF

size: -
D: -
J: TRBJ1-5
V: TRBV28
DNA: TGTGCCAGCAACGTCAACAGCGAGAATCAGCCCCAGCATTTT
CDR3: CASNVNSENQPQHF

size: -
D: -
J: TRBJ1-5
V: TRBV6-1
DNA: TGTGCCAGCAGTGAACAGGGGTCGGGGCAGCCCCAGCATTTT
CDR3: CASSEQGSGQPQHF

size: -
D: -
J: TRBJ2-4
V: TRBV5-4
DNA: TGTGCCAGCAGCTTGGAGGTGGGGGGAAACATTCAGTACTTC
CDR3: CASSLEVGGNIQYF

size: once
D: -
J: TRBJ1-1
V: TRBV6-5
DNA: TGTGCCAGCCTTGGCCACCCGATGAACACTGAAGCTTTCTTT
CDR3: CASLGHPMNTEAFF

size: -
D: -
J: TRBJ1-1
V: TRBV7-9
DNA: TGTGCCAGCAGCTTAGGGGGGGCCGCGAACACTGAAGCTTTCTTT
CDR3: CASSLGGAANTEAFF

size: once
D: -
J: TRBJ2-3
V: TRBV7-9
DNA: TGTGCCAGCAGCTTAGCGAGCGGCCGACTCACCTCGCAGTATTTT
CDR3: CASSLASGRLTSQYF

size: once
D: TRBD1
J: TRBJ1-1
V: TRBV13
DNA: TGTGCCAGCAGCTCATGGACAGGGGGGCCGAGGGCTGAAGCTTTCTTT
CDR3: CASSSWTGGPRAEAFF

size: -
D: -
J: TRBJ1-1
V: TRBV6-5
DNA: TGTGCCAGCAGGCAGGGTTTGCAGAGGAACACTGAAGCTTTCTTT
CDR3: CASRQGLQRNTEAFF

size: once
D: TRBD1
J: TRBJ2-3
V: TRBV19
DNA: TGTGCCAGTAGCGACAGGGGGCATACAGATACGCAGTATTTT
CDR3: CASSDRGHTDTQYF

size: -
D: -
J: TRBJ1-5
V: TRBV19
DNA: TGTGCCAGTAGTATACGGCACCATAGCAATCAGCCCCAGCATTTT
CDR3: CASSIRHHSNQPQHF

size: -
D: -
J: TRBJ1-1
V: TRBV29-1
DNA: TGCAGCGTTGGTGGCACGAACACTGAAGCTTTCTTT
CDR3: CSVGGTNTEAFF

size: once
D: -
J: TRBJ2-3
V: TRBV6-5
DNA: TGTGCCAGCCGTCCCTACCTCACAGATACGCAGTATTTT
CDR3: CASRPYLTDTQYF

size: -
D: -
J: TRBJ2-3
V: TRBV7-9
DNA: TGTGCCAGCAGCTTGAACAGGGCAGATACGCAGTATTTT
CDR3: CASSLNRADTQYF

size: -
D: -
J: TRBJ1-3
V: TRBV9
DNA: TGTGCCAGCGAGAGGGGACCCTCTGGAAACACCATATATTTT
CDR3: CASERGPSGNTIYF

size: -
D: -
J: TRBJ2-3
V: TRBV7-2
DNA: TGTGCCAGCAGCTTAGTGAGCCCTAGCACAGATACGCAGTATTTT
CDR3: CASSLVSPSTDTQYF

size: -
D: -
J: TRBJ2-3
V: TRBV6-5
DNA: TGTGCCAGCAGTTACGGAGCGGGCGGCACAGATACGCAGTATTTT
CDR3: CASSYGAGGTDTQYF

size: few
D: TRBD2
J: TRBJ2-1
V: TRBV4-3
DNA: TGCGCCAGCAGCCAAGGCCCGGGACTAGCGGGGGGGCCGAGTAATGAGCAGTTCTTC
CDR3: CASSQGPGLAGGPSNEQFF

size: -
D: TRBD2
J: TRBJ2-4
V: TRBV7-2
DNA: TGTGCCAGCAGCTTAGTATATACTAGCGGGACGCTAGCCAAAAACATTCAGTACTTC
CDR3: CASSLVYTSGTLAKNIQYF

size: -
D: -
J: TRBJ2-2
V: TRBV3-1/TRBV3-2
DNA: TGTGCCAGCAGTCTCAGGGGTCTGGGCACCGGGGAGCTGTTTTTT
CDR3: CASSLRGLGTGELFF

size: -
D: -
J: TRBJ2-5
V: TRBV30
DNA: TGTGCCTGGAGTGGACAACTCCAAGAGACCCAGTACTTC
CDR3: CAWSGQLQETQYF

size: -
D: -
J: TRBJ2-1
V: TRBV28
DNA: TGTGCCAGCAGTTTCGGGGCAGGGGAAGGGTTGTGGAATGAGCAGTTCTTC
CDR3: CASSFGAGEGLWNEQFF

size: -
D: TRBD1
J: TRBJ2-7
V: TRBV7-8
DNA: TGTGCCAGCAGCCCCAGAGGGGGCAGTTCCTACGAGCAGTACTTC
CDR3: CASSPRGGSSYEQYF

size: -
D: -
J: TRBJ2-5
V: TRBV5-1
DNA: TGCGCCAGCAGCATGCCTCGGGCCCAAGAGACCCAGTACTTC
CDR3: CASSMPRAQETQYF

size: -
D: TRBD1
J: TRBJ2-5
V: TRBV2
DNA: TGTGCCAGCTGGGACAGGGGGTCTAGGGAGACCCAGTACTTC
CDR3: CASWDRGSRETQYF

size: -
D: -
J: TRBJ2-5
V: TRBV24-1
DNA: TGTGCCACCAGTGATTCCCTCAGGGGTGAAGAGACCCAGTACTTC
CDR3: CATSDSLRGEETQYF

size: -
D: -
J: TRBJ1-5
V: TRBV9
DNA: TGTGCCAGCAGTCGGGGGGGCAATCAGCCCCAGCATTTT
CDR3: CASSRGGNQPQHF

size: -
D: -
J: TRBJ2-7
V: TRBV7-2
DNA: TGTGCCAGCAGCTTAAACAGGGTTGTCTACGAGCAGTACTTC
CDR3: CASSLNRVVYEQYF

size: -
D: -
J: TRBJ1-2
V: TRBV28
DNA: TGTGCCAGCAGTTCTTTAGGGTTTAATGGCTACACCTTC
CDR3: CASSSLGFNGYTF

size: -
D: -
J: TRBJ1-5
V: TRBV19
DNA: TGTGCCAGTATACCGGATCCGGGGTGGGGCAATCAGCCCCAGCATTTT
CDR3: CASIPDPGWGNQPQHF

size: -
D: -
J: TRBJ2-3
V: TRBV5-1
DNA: TGCGCCAGCAGCTTGGATTCGATCACAGATACGCAGTATTTT
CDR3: CASSLDSITDTQYF

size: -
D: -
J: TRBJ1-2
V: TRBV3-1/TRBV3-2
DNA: TGTGCCAGCAGCCAAGATGCGCGGGGCCGGGGCTACACCTTC
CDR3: CASSQDARGRGYTF

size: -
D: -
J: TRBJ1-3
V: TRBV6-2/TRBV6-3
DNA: TGTGCCAGCAGTCGCGGACCTCAGGCCTACTCTGGAAACACCATATATTTT
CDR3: CASSRGPQAYSGNTIYF

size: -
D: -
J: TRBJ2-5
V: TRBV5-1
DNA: TGCGCCAGCAGCGTCACAGGGGGGGCGTACCAAGAGACCCAGTACTTC
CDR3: CASSVTGGAYQETQYF

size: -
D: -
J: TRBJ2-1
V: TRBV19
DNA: TGTGCCAGTAGTTACAGGAGCTCCTACAATGAGCAGTTCTTC
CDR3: CASSYRSSYNEQFF

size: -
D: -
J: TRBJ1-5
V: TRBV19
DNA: TGTGCCAGTAGTATGCAAGATAGCAATCAGCCCCAGCATTTT
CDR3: CASSMQDSNQPQHF

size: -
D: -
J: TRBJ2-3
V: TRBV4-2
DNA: TGTGCCAGCAGCCAAGTGGGTCGAAGGGGGGGCACAGATACGCAGTATTTT
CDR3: CASSQVGRRGGTDTQYF

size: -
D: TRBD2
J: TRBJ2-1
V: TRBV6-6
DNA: TGTGCCAGCAGCGCGACTCTAGCGGGGGAATACAATGAGCAGTTCTTC
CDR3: CASSATLAGEYNEQFF

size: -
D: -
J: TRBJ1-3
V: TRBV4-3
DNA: TGCGCCAGCAGCCAAGGTGCGAAGGTGGGAAACACCATATATTTT
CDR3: CASSQGAKVGNTIYF